The 10 T cell receptor beta chains below all came from one sample that was sequenced in a study of blood T cell repertoires in COVID-19. The repertoire was sequenced with immunoSEQ multiplex PCR; TCRdb's copy has only in-frame clones and lacks some. Of tens of thousands of clones listed, around four fifths are singletons. The sequenced sample was peripheral blood. These receptors all stem from an older woman with acute or convalescent COVID-19.

The V and J genes are TRBV5-1 and TRBJ1-4; no firm D call. The V end was cut by 1 base, the J end by 3 bases, with 7 bases between. The CDR3 is 14 residues long. CDR1 and CDR2 from the germline V gene are SGHRS and YFSETQ. CDR3 bases: TGCGCCAGCAGCTTGACAGCCTCTAATGAAAAACTGTTTTTT. Protein product: CASSLTASNEKLFF.

This chain joins TRBV10-3 and TRBJ1-1; maybe TRBD1 (6 bases). Germline V gene data show CDR1 as ENHRY and CDR2 as SYGVKD. CDR3 size: 14 residues. With 6 bases removed from V and 1 base from J, the gap between germline ends came to 12 bases. The CDR3 sequence is CAISGDIGNTEAFF. For the CDR3, the DNA is TGTGCCATCAGCGGGGACATCGGGAACACTGAAGCTTTCTTT.

The chain is built from TRBV6-2 or TRBV6-3 and TRBJ2-1; TRBD2 is a possible D gene (6 bases). Germline CDR1 reads MNHEY; CDR2 reads SVGEGT. The V gene lost 4 bases and the J gene lost 3 bases, with 19 bases spanning the gap. The CDR3 covers 17 residues. The CDR3 sequence: CASSSPLADYNYNEQFF. As DNA, the CDR3 is TGTGCCAGCAGTTCCCCTTTAGCGGATTACAACTACAATGAGCAGTTCTTC.

The chain is built from TRBV7-2 and TRBJ1-2; possibly TRBD1 for D (5 bases). Trimming took off 0 bases at V and 4 bases at J, with 12 bases between the two ends. The CDR3 extends over 15 amino acids. Germline CDR1 is SGHTA and CDR2 is FQGNSA. The CDR3 protein is CASSLAGREGYGYTF. CDR3 DNA sequence: TGTGCCAGCAGCTTAGCGGGCAGGGAGGGCTATGGCTACACCTTC.

This clone has only a few counts. The chain employs TRBV5-6 and TRBJ2-7, with a weak D call TRBD2 (6 bases). The CDR3 contains 16 residues. Germline V lookup: CDR1 SGHDT, CDR2 YYEEEE. Trimming took 4 bases from V and 7 from J, leaving 24 bases between them. The CDR3 DNA reads TGTGCCAGCAGCCTGAAACCCGGGACTGGGCCCGGAGAGCAGTACTTC. Translated, it gives CASSLKPGTGPGEQYF.

This chain connects TRBV7-8 to TRBJ2-7; 8 nucleotides match TRBD1. The V segment lost 6 bases and the J segment 3 bases; nucleotides outside the gene matches: 10. Germline CDR1 reads SGHVS; CDR2 reads FQNEAQ. The CDR3 runs 15 residues. The CDR3 nucleotides read TGTGCCAGCAGTCCCAGGACAGGGACTTTCTACGAGCAGTACTTC. This encodes CASSPRTGTFYEQYF.

The chain joins TRBV4-1 to TRBJ2-5; 7 bases are a match to TRBD1. Trimming removed 0 bases from V and 9 bases from J; junction bases left unmatched: 16. The CDR3 sequence is 17 residues long. The germline V gene encodes CDR1 MGHRA and CDR2 YSYEKL. CDR3 amino acids: CASSQDRTGTMVRAQYF. The CDR3 nucleotides read TGCGCCAGCAGCCAAGATAGGACAGGAACTATGGTTAGGGCCCAGTACTTC.

The V call is TRBV24-1, the J call TRBJ2-2, with D possibly TRBD2 on 6 matching bases. The CDR3 length is 14 residues. Germline V CDR1 and CDR2: KGHDR, SFDVKD. V was cut by 5 bases and J by 7 bases, with 13 bases left in between. The CDR3 coding sequence is TGTGCCACCAGTGCTGGACTAACCGGCGGGGAGCTGTTTTTT. This encodes CATSAGLTGGELFF.

This clone was counted a few times. The J gene is TRBJ1-5, the V gene TRBV2; 7 positions match TRBD1. The CDR3 sequence is 13 residues long. With V trimmed by 6 bases and J by 3 bases, 2 bases remained unmatched. Germline loops: CDR1 SNHLY, CDR2 FYNNEI. The CDR3 DNA is TGTGCCAGCAGAGGGACAGTCAATCAGCCCCAGCATTTT. As protein: CASRGTVNQPQHF. Based on the CDR3 plus reference TRBV2 and TRBJ1-5, the full variable domain is EPEVTQTPSHQVTQMGQEVILRCVPISNHLYFYWYRQILGQKVEFLVSFYNNEISEKSEIFDDQFSVERPDGSNFTLKIRSTKLEDSAMYFCASRGTVNQPQHFGDGTRLSIL.

The chain combines TRBV3-1 (or the pseudogene TRBV3-2) with TRBJ2-7; 8 bases fit TRBD2. CDR1 LGHDT and CDR2 YNNKEL come from the germline V gene (reference sequence). The CDR3 consists of 15 residues. J was trimmed by 1 base and V by 4 bases; bases with no gene match: 6. DNA of the CDR3: TGTGCCAGCAGCCTTCAGGGGACTAGATCCTACGAGCAGTACTTC. Protein product: CASSLQGTRSYEQYF.